This TCR beta chain was captured by sequencing in a study of cytomegalovirus exposure and HLA in healthy donors. Donors were ostensibly healthy at sampling, although undocumented immune exposures were probable. Note on this clone: Antigen unknown. In the same sample, other DNA sequences code for this CDR3.

This CDR3 has 13 amino acids. Looked up from germline, CDR1 is SNHLY and CDR2 is FYNNEI. Primers: 60 Vbeta forward and 13 Jbeta reverse. Sequencing used immunoSEQ multiplex PCR; TCRdb keeps in-frame clones, though not all of them. The data show 150,000 to 200,000 clones, with under 80% seen just once and less than 3% held by the top ten. Findings and limits, study-wide: In all likelihood, a cluster of highly shared sequence variants was a sequencing artifact. More than 15,000 TCR beta sequences were associated with HLA alleles at 0.05 false discovery rate in a later analysis. Researchers catalogued 164 TCR beta chains as cytomegalovirus-associated.

The sequenced material came from PBMCs. The chain uses TRBV2 and TRBJ2-1; 10 positions match TRBD2. The receptor was derived from a man aged 40-49 years in good health and CMV-seronegative. CDR3 loop: CATRLAGNNEQFF. Here the CDR3 DNA reads TGTGCTACTAGACTAGCGGGTAACAATGAGCAGTTCTTC.